What follows describes a single T cell receptor beta chain. TCRdb's copy holds only in-frame clones and misses some; the assay was immunoSEQ multiplex PCR. This table holds approximately 150,000 clones, more than 80% found once. The data are from a study of T cell responses to AZD1222 COVID-19 vaccine. V gave up 4 bases and J gave up 5 bases; unmatched junction bases: 7. Germline V gene sequence: CDR1 SGHRS, CDR2 YFSETQ. The length of the CDR3 is 15 residues. The sample was peripheral blood, taken on day 0 of MenACWY control vaccination. The chain is built from TRBV5-1 and TRBJ2-3; 10 bases match TRBD1. This TCR was recovered from an adult in good health. The CDR3 sequence: CASSMGQGSGDTQYF. The CDR3 DNA follows: TGCGCCAGCAGCATGGGACAGGGGTCGGGAGATACGCAGTATTTT.